This T cell receptor beta chain was documented in a study of early T cells in non-severe SARS-CoV-2 infection. Study overall: Chains stayed unpaired after sequencing of bulk RNA from unsorted whole blood. The study, taken as a whole, reports: Private and CD4 specificities were missed by VDJdb matching, which favored anti-spike CD8 responses.

V shed 2 bases and J shed 6 bases, with 14 bases lying between them. The CDR3 length is 15 residues. In germline, CDR1 is WSHSY, CDR2 SAAADI. Individual cDNA molecules received unique molecular identifiers. A single record per CDR3 protein comes from TCRdb applying MiXCR to the 5' RACE reads. The repertoire holds about 28,000 distinct CDR3 sequences, with around 6% as singletons. This clonotype has a count of ten or more. Its target is not known. Source material: whole blood. This TCR was recovered from an adult who was a healthcare worker with PCR-confirmed SARS-CoV-2 infection or an uninfected control (not recorded which). The chain joins TRBV10-2 to TRBJ2-1; D possibly corresponds to TRBD2 (6 bases). The CDR3 DNA follows: TGCGCCAGCAGTGAGACCTATCTAGCGCGCAATGAGCAGTTCTTC. Its translation: CASSETYLARNEQFF.